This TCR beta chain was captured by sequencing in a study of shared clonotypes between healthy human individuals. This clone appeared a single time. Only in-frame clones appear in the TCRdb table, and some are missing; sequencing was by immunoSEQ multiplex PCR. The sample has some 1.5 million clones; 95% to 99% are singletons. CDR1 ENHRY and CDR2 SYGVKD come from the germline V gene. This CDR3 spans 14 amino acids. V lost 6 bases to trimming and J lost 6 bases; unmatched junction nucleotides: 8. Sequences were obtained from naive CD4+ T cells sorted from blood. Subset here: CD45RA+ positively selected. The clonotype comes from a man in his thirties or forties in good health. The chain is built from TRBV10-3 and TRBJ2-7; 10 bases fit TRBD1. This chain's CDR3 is CAIRLGQGGPEQYF. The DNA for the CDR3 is TGTGCCATCAGGCTAGGACAGGGGGGTCCCGAGCAGTACTTC.